This T cell receptor (beta chain) was documented in a study of T cell responses to AZD1222 COVID-19 vaccine. General study points: There were mostly white British donors and more females than males, and clonal diversity was possibly underestimated.

Germline V gene lookup returns CDR1 SGHAT and CDR2 FQNNGV. Trimming shortened V by 1 base and J by 2 bases, and 11 bases separated the two germline ends. The CDR3 runs 15 residues. Concerning this clone itself: What it recognizes is unknown.

TCRdb's table, derived via immunoSEQ multiplex PCR, lists solely in-frame clones and lacks some. The sample lists 130,000 to 150,000 clones, around 90% seen once, with roughly 2% in the top ten. This rearrangement joins TRBV11-2 to TRBJ1-2, with D hard to call. This receptor was taken from an adult in good health. Sequenced here: peripheral blood, sampled on day 0 of AZD1222 vaccination. The CDR3 DNA is TGTGCCAGCAGCTTAGCACCTGGGCAGAACTATGGCTACACCTTC. Its translation is CASSLAPGQNYGYTF.